One and the same sample provided the 6 T cell receptor beta chains below, sequenced in a study of blood T cell repertoires in COVID-19. The repertoire was sequenced with immunoSEQ multiplex PCR; TCRdb's copy has only in-frame clones and lacks some. The table records 90,000 to 110,000 clones, around 90% of them present only once. The sample consisted of peripheral blood. The receptors originated from a human donor in a cohort sampled during active COVID-19.

This clone was picked up a small number of times. The chain couples TRBV7-2 to TRBJ1-2; 7 bases match TRBD1. With 3 bases clipped from V and 5 bases from J, the junction kept 9 bases outside the gene matches. The CDR3 sequence is 15 residues long. Germline V gives CDR1 SGHTA, CDR2 FQGNSA. CDR3 sequence (DNA): TGTGCCAGCAGCTTCCCGACAGGGCTGACTTATGGCTACACCTTC. Translated, it gives CASSFPTGLTYGYTF.

The chain couples TRBV4-3 to TRBJ1-3; a possible D gene is TRBD1 (6 bases). CDR1 and CDR2 (germline): LGHNA, YSLEER. This CDR3 spans 17 amino acids. The ends were cut back, 3 bases at V and 0 bases at J, with 15 bases in the middle. The CDR3: CASSHGQSLVSGNTIYF. The CDR3 DNA is TGCGCCAGCAGCCATGGACAGAGCTTGGTCTCTGGAAACACCATATATTTT.

The chain recombines TRBV9 with TRBJ2-5; 8 bases are a match to TRBD2. This CDR3 has 16 amino acids. Germline values: CDR1 SGDLS, CDR2 YYNGEE. V gave up 3 bases and J gave up 2 bases; unmatched junction bases: 9. Here the CDR3 DNA reads TGTGCCAGCAGCGAGCCCCTAGCGGGCGATCAAGAGACCCAGTACTTC. As protein: CASSEPLAGDQETQYF. The full variable domain, rest sourced from reference TRBV9 and TRBJ2-5, is DSGVTQTPKHLITATGQRVTLRCSPRSGDLSVYWYQQSLDQGLQFLIQYYNGEERAKGNILERFSAQQFPDLHSELNLSSLELGDSALYFCASSEPLAGDQETQYFGPGTRLLVL.

The table lists this clone with a count of one. The V gene is TRBV5-1, the J gene TRBJ2-1; 8 bases line up with TRBD1. Germline CDR1 and CDR2: SGHRS and YFSETQ. Losses at the gene ends were 4 bases for V and 0 bases for J; bases not matched to a gene: 15. The CDR3 contains 19 residues. In DNA, the CDR3 is TGCGCCAGCAGCCCCCAACAAAGACAGGGGCCGAGCTCCTACAATGAGCAGTTCTTC. It specifies CASSPQQRQGPSSYNEQFF. The variable domain in full, with the rest retrieved from reference TRBV5-1 and TRBJ2-1, is KAGVTQTPRYLIKTRGQQVTLSCSPISGHRSVSWYQQTPGQGLQFLFEYFSETQRNKGNFPGRFSGRQFSNSRSEMNVSTLELGDSALYLCASSPQQRQGPSSYNEQFFGPGTRLTVL.

The chain combines TRBV2 with TRBJ1-1; the D is unclear. Trimming took 6 bases from V and 3 from J, leaving 11 bases between them. The V gene's germline CDR1 is SNHLY and CDR2 FYNNEI. The CDR3 length is 13 residues. As DNA, the CDR3 is TGTGCCAGCAGGGACCTGCGGGACACTGAAGCTTTCTTT. Translation gives CASRDLRDTEAFF.

V usage is TRBV19 and J usage is TRBJ1-1, with a weak D call TRBD1 (5 bases). The CDR3 totals 13 residues. The V end was cut by 3 bases, the J end by 4 bases, with 9 bases between. Germline V lookup: CDR1 LNHDA, CDR2 SQIVND (reference sequence). The CDR3 loop is CASSILQATEAFF. The CDR3 nucleotides read TGTGCCAGTAGTATTTTACAGGCCACTGAAGCTTTCTTT.